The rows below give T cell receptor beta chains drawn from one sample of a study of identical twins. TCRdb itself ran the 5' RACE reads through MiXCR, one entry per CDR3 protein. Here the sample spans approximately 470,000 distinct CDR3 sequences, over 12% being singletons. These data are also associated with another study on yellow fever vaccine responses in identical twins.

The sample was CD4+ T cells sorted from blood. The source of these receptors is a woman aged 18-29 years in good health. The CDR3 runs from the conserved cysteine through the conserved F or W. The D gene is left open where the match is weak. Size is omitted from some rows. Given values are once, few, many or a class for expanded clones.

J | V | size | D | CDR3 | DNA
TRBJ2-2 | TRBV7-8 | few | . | CASSLRDMNTGELFF | TGTGCCAGCAGCTTACGGGACATGAACACCGGGGAGCTGTTTTTT
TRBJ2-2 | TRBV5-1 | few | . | CASRTRSNTGELFF | TGCGCCAGCAGAACTAGGTCGAACACCGGGGAGCTGTTTTTT
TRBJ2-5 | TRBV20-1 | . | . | CSAREIRAQETQYF | TGCAGTGCTAGAGAGATTCGGGCCCAAGAGACCCAGTACTTC
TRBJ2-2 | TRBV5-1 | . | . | CASSGRDELYTGELFF | TGCGCCAGCAGCGGTCGGGACGAACTTTACACCGGGGAGCTGTTTTTT
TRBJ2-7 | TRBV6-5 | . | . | CASSYSKWGQAIYEQYF | TGTGCCAGCAGTTACTCGAAGTGGGGTCAGGCTATTTACGAGCAGTACTTC
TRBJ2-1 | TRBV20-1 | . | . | CSAREGNTYNEQFF | TGCAGTGCTAGAGAAGGGAATACCTACAATGAGCAGTTCTTC
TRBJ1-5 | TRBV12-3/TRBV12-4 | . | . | CASSLAGAGQPQHF | TGTGCCAGCAGTTTGGCGGGTGCTGGCCAGCCCCAGCATTTT
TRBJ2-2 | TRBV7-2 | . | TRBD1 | CASSLRTGGFNTGELFF | TGTGCCAGCAGCTTACGGACAGGGGGTTTCAACACCGGGGAGCTGTTTTTT
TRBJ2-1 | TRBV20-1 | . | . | CSARARGVPGEQFF | TGCAGTGCTAGGGCTAGAGGGGTACCTGGTGAGCAGTTCTTC
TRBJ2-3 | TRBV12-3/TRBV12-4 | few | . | CASSSRDRTSTDTQYF | TGTGCCAGCAGTTCCCGGGACCGAACTAGCACAGATACGCAGTATTTT
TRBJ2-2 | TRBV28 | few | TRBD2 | CASSSPGLAGVGELFF | TGTGCCAGCAGTTCCCCCGGACTAGCGGGAGTCGGGGAGCTGTTTTTT
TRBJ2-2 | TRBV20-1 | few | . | CRCTGELFF | TGCCGCTGTACCGGGGAGCTGTTTTTT
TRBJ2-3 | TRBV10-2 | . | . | CASSGVNTQYF | TGCGCCAGTTCGGGAGTGAATACGCAGTATTTT
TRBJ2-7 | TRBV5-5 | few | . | CASSLESGPSYEQYF | TGTGCCAGCAGCTTGGAGTCGGGTCCATCCTACGAGCAGTACTTC
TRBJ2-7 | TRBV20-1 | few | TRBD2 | CSARGTRHYEQYF | TGCAGTGCTAGAGGGACTAGGCACTACGAGCAGTACTTC
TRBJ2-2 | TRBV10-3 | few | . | CAISEPSGYTGELFF | TGTGCCATCAGTGAGCCATCCGGATATACCGGGGAGCTGTTTTTT
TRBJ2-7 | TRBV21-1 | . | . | CASGGDPNPYEQYF | TGTGCCAGCGGGGGGGACCCTAATCCCTACGAGCAGTACTTC
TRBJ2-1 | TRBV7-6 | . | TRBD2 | CASSLVSGGRAYNEQFF | TGTGCCAGCAGTTTAGTTTCGGGCGGGAGGGCCTACAATGAGCAGTTCTTC
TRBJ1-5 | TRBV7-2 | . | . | CASSSRTGLNQPQHF | TGTGCCAGCAGCTCCAGGACGGGACTCAATCAGCCCCAGCATTTT
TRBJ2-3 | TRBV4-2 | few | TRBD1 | CASSQHTGQGSTDTQYF | TGTGCCAGCAGCCAACACACCGGACAGGGGAGCACAGATACGCAGTATTTT
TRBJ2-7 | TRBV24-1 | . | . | CATSDQTRSDEQYF | TGTGCCACCAGTGACCAAACTCGGTCGGACGAGCAGTACTTC
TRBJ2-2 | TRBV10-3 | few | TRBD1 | CATTGGVGTGELFF | TGTGCCACCACAGGGGGCGTGGGCACCGGGGAGCTGTTTTTT
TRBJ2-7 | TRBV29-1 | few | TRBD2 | CSVQIGVAGGSYEQYF | TGCAGCGTTCAAATTGGGGTTGCGGGAGGGTCCTACGAGCAGTACTTC
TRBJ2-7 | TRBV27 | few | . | CASSRGASVSYEQYF | TGTGCCAGCAGCCGGGGGGCTAGCGTATCCTACGAGCAGTACTTC
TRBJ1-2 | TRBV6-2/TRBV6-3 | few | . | CASSYSTQEANYGYTF | TGTGCCAGCAGTTACTCTACGCAGGAAGCTAACTATGGCTACACCTTC
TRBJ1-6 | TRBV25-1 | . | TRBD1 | CASIGQGMGSPLHF | TGTGCCAGCATTGGACAGGGGATGGGTTCACCCCTCCACTTT
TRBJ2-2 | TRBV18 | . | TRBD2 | CASSPSSGSVNTGELFF | TGTGCCAGCTCACCCTCCAGCGGGAGCGTTAACACCGGGGAGCTGTTTTTT
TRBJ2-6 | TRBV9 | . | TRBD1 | CASSADRLGPSGANVLTF | TGTGCCAGCAGCGCGGACAGGTTGGGGCCCTCTGGGGCCAACGTCCTGACTTTC
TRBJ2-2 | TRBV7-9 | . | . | CASSLTGQGNRELFF | TGTGCCAGCAGCCTCACGGGCCAGGGAAATAGGGAGCTGTTTTTT
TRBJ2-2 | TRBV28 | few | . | CASSLGGLSGELFF | TGTGCCAGCAGTTTAGGGGGGTTGTCCGGGGAGCTGTTTTTT
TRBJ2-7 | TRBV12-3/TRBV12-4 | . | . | CASSFQGPNYEQYF | TGTGCCAGCAGTTTCCAGGGTCCCAACTACGAGCAGTACTTC
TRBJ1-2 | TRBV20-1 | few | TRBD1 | CSARRTGALYGYTF | TGCAGTGCTAGAAGGACAGGCGCCCTCTATGGCTACACCTTC
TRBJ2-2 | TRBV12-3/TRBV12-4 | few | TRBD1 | CASSSVNRGPRTGELFF | TGTGCCAGCAGTTCGGTGAACAGGGGGCCGAGGACCGGGGAGCTGTTTTTT
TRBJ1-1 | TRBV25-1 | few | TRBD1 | CASSGPGQREAFF | TGTGCCAGCAGTGGCCCGGGACAGAGGGAAGCTTTCTTT
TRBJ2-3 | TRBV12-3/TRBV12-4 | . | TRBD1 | CTSSLTGGTDTQYF | TGTACCAGCAGCCTTACAGGGGGCACAGATACGCAGTATTTT
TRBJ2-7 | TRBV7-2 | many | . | CASSLSAQTAYEQYF | TGTGCCAGCAGCTTATCGGCTCAAACCGCCTACGAGCAGTACTTC
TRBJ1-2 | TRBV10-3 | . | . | CAITETRAKGFTF | TGTGCCATCACCGAGACTCGGGCCAAAGGCTTCACCTTC
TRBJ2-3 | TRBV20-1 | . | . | CSGLGQGTDTQYF | TGCAGTGGCCTTGGGCAGGGCACAGATACGCAGTATTTT
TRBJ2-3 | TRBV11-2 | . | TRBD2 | CASSTRTSLGDTQYF | TGTGCCAGCAGCACCCGGACTAGCTTGGGAGATACGCAGTATTTT
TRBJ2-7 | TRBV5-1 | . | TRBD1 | CASSLGTTGAYVQYF | TGCGCCAGCAGCTTAGGTACGACAGGGGCTTACGTGCAGTACTTC